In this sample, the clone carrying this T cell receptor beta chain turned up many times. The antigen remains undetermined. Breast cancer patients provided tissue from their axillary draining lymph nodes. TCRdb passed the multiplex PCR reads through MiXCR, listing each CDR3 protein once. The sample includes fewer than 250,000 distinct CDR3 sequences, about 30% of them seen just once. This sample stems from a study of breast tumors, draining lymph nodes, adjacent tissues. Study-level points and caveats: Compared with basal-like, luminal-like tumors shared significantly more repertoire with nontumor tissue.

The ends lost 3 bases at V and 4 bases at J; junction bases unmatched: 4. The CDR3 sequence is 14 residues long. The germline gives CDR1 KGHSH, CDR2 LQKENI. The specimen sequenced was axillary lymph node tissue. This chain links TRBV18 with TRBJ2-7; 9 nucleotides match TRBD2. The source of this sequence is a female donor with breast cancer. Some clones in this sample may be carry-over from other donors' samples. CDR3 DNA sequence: TGTGCCAGCTCACCCCGAAGCGGGAGGTACGAGCAGTACTTC. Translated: CASSPRSGRYEQYF.